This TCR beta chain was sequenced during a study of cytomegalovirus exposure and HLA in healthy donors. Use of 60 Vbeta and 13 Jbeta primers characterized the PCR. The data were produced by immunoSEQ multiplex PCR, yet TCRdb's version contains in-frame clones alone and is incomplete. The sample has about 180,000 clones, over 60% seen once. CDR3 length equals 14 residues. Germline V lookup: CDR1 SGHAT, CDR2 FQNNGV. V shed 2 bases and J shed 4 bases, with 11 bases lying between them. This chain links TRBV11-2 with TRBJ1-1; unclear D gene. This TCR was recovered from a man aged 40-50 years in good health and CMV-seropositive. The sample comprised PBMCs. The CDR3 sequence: CASSLRGEGTEAFF. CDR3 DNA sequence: TGTGCCAGCAGCTTACGCGGGGAGGGCACTGAAGCTTTCTTT.